The 20 T cell receptor beta chains reported below all come from one sample, sequenced in a study of blood T cell repertoires in COVID-19. The assay was immunoSEQ multiplex PCR, and TCRdb's table has in-frame clones only and misses some. The table has over 200,000 clones, roughly 80% seen once. Specimen: peripheral blood. These receptors were collected from a woman older than 75 with acute or convalescent COVID-19.

This clone was recorded once. The chain links TRBV19 to TRBJ2-1, with 9 bases lining up with TRBD1. Trimming cost V 7 bases and J 6 bases; bases outside gene matches: 7. This CDR3 is built from 14 residues. The germline V gene encodes CDR1 LNHDA and CDR2 SQIVND (reference sequence). CDR3 loop: CASTADRGGNEQFF. Here the CDR3 DNA reads TGTGCCAGTACCGCGGACAGGGGTGGCAATGAGCAGTTCTTC. The variable domain in full, with the rest retrieved from reference TRBV19 and TRBJ2-1, is DGGITQSPKYLFRKEGQNVTLSCEQNLNHDAMYWYRQDPGQGLRLIYYSQIVNDFQKGDIAEGYSVSREKKESFPLTVTSAQKNPTAFYLCASTADRGGNEQFFGPGTRLTVL.

This clone was recorded once. The chain has TRBV7-9 and TRBJ1-5; a possible D gene is TRBD1 (5 bases). The CDR3 runs to 13 residues. Trimming left V 5 bases short and J 4 bases short, with 9 bases between. Germline loops: CDR1 SEHNR, CDR2 FQNEAQ (reference sequence). CDR3 sequence: CASSQGGNQPQHF. Written as DNA, the CDR3 is TGTGCCAGCAGCCAGGGAGGAAATCAGCCCCAGCATTTT.

V gene TRBV4-1 combines with J gene TRBJ1-5; D remains unclear. V gave up 4 bases and J gave up 5 bases, with 12 bases separating them. Germline V lookup: CDR1 MGHRA, CDR2 YSYEKL. This CDR3 region has 14 residues. The chain's CDR3 is CASSLDTVDQPQHF. The CDR3 bases are TGCGCCAGCAGCCTAGACACAGTGGATCAGCCCCAGCATTTT.

This clone was recorded a few times. J is TRBJ1-1 and V is TRBV7-2; possible D gene TRBD1, 5 bases. Germline loops: CDR1 SGHTA, CDR2 FQGNSA. This CDR3 region has 15 residues. V lost 1 base and J 0 bases, leaving 9 bases between the germline ends. The CDR3 sequence: CASSLEVGLNTEAFF. The CDR3 nucleotides are TGTGCCAGCAGCTTAGAGGTGGGGCTGAACACTGAAGCTTTCTTT. Based on the CDR3 plus reference TRBV7-2 and TRBJ1-1, the full variable domain is GAGVSQSPSNKVTEKGKDVELRCDPISGHTALYWYRQSLGQGLEFLIYFQGNSAPDKSGLPSDRFSAERTGGSVSTLTIQRTQQEDSAVYLCASSLEVGLNTEAFFGQGTRLTVV.

This chain uses TRBV5-6 with TRBJ1-2; 9 nucleotides agree with TRBD1. The CDR3 is 15 amino acids. Losses at the gene ends were 3 bases for V and 8 bases for J; bases not matched to a gene: 11. Germline V CDR1 and CDR2: SGHDT, YYEEEE. This chain's CDR3 is CASSSGQGLSVGYTF. CDR3 DNA sequence: TGTGCCAGCAGCTCCGGACAGGGGCTGAGTGTGGGCTACACCTTC. The full variable domain, completed using reference TRBV5-6 and TRBJ1-2, is DAGVTQSPTHLIKTRGQQVTLRCSPKSGHDTVSWYQQALGQGPQFIFQYYEEEERQRGNFPDRFSGHQFPNYSSELNVNALLLGDSALYLCASSSGQGLSVGYTFGSGTRLTVV.

The rearrangement links TRBV9 to TRBJ2-2; D is perhaps TRBD2 (6 bases). This CDR3 is 16 amino acids long. V was trimmed by 4 bases and J by 5 bases, leaving 18 bases between them. CDR1 and CDR2 (germline): SGDLS, YYNGEE. In nucleotides, the CDR3 is TGTGCCAGCAGCCTATCTAGCTCGGGGAGGACCGGGGAGCTGTTTTTT. It specifies CASSLSSSGRTGELFF.

The V call is TRBV4-1, the J call TRBJ2-1; D gene unclear. CDR1 and CDR2 (germline): MGHRA, YSYEKL. This CDR3 spans 15 amino acids. Trimming pared 0 bases from V and 10 bases from J, leaving 16 bases between. The CDR3 DNA reads TGCGCCAGCAGCCAAGAAGTGACTCCGACCTTAGAGCAGTTCTTC. Translating it yields CASSQEVTPTLEQFF.

This clone was seen a single time. The V and J genes are TRBV18 and TRBJ2-1; no definite D call. V was clipped by 2 bases and J by 5 bases, with 10 bases between them. The CDR3 length is 14 residues. Germline CDR1 and CDR2: KGHSH and LQKENI. CDR3 coding DNA: TGTGCCAGCTCACCAAGGCCCCGGGACAATGAGCAGTTCTTC. The encoded protein is CASSPRPRDNEQFF.

The rearrangement joins TRBV5-4 to TRBJ2-5; 8 bases agree with TRBD2. Germline V gene data show CDR1 as SGHNT and CDR2 as YYREEE (reference sequence). The CDR3 extends over 16 amino acids. V shed 4 bases and J 5 bases; nucleotides not matched to a gene: 13. CDR3 bases: TGTGCCAGCAGCATGAATCCCGGGACTAGATACGAGACCCAGTACTTC. It specifies CASSMNPGTRYETQYF.

The rearrangement joins TRBV2 to TRBJ1-3; perhaps TRBD1 as D (5 bases). V was clipped by 3 bases and J by 1 base, with 10 bases between them. Germline lookup yields CDR1 SNHLY and CDR2 FYNNEI. This CDR3 is built from 15 residues. The CDR3: CASSDMNRSGNTIYF. The CDR3 bases are TGTGCCAGCAGTGACATGAACAGGTCTGGAAACACCATATATTTT.

The chain employs TRBV30 and TRBJ2-7; 10 nucleotides match TRBD2. Trimming removed 5 bases from V and 4 bases from J; junction bases left unmatched: 8. Germline V gene lookup returns CDR1 GTSNPN and CDR2 SVGIG (reference sequence). The CDR3 is 14 amino acids. CDR3 in amino acids: CAWVLAGSVYEQYF. For the CDR3, the DNA is TGTGCCTGGGTACTAGCGGGGTCAGTTTACGAGCAGTACTTC.

This clone was recorded a few times. This chain uses TRBV6-2 or TRBV6-3 with TRBJ2-7, with D unclear. This CDR3 region has 12 residues. V lost 6 bases, J lost 2 bases, and 8 bases lay in between. Germline assignment: CDR1 MNHEY and CDR2 SVGEGT. The DNA of the CDR3 is TGTGCCAGCAGCCCAGGAGCCTACGAGCAGTACTTC. Translated: CASSPGAYEQYF.

This chain's CDR3 is CASSPRGGPGANVLTF. Here the CDR3 DNA reads TGTGCCAGCAGCCCACGAGGGGGACCTGGGGCCAACGTCCTGACTTTC. The rearrangement uses TRBV7-8 and TRBJ2-6, with a weak D call TRBD1 (6 bases). Trimming removed 5 bases at V and 2 bases at J, with 13 bases between. The CDR3 is 16 residues long. The germline CDR1 and CDR2 sequences are SGHVS and FQNEAQ.

The V call is TRBV28, the J call TRBJ2-7, with a possible D match to TRBD1 (6 bases). With 3 bases removed from V and 0 bases from J, the gap between germline ends came to 9 bases. The CDR3 covers 14 residues. Germline values: CDR1 MDHEN, CDR2 SYDVKM. This chain's CDR3 is CASSFGQSSYEQYF. In DNA, the CDR3 is TGTGCCAGCAGTTTCGGACAGAGCTCCTACGAGCAGTACTTC. The full variable domain, in which reference TRBV28 and TRBJ2-7 provide the parts outside the CDR3, is DVKVTQSSRYLVKRTGEKVFLECVQDMDHENMFWYRQDPGLGLRLIYFSYDVKMKEKGDIPEGYSVSREKKERFSLILESASTNQTSMYLCASSFGQSSYEQYFGPGTRLTVT.

This chain uses TRBV5-1 with TRBJ1-2; D may be TRBD1 (6 bases). V was trimmed by 5 bases and J by 7 bases, leaving 18 bases between them. CDR3 length: 14 amino acids. Germline CDR1 and CDR2: SGHRS and YFSETQ. The DNA for the CDR3 is TGCGCCAGCAGTTCTGGACAGTTCAAGGGTGGCTACACCTTC. Translation: CASSSGQFKGGYTF.

V gene TRBV5-4 combines with J gene TRBJ1-2; 9 bases agree with TRBD1. The CDR3 has 13 residues. Germline CDR1 SGHNT, CDR2 YYREEE (reference sequence). V lost 3 bases, J lost 4 bases, and 1 base stayed unmatched. The CDR3 coding sequence is TGTGCCAGCAGCTCGACAGGGGGCTATGGCTACACCTTC. Its protein product is CASSSTGGYGYTF.

This chain connects TRBV6-5 to TRBJ1-5; no firm D call. V shed 10 bases and J shed 4 bases, with 11 bases lying between them. The CDR3 runs 12 residues. Germline CDR1 and CDR2: MNHEY and SVGAGI. This chain's CDR3 is CATQWRNQPQHF. CDR3 nucleotides: TGTGCCACTCAGTGGCGGAATCAGCCCCAGCATTTT.

The V call is TRBV6-4, the J call TRBJ1-3; the match to TRBD1 covers 7 bases. This CDR3 contains 16 residues. The germline V gene has CDR1 MRHNA and CDR2 SNTAGT. V lost 8 bases and J lost 0; bases outside the gene matches: 10. CDR3 amino acids: CASPPGQLISGNTIYF. CDR3 coding DNA: TGTGCCAGCCCCCCGGGACAGCTAATCTCTGGAAACACCATATATTTT.

The chain employs TRBV2 and TRBJ1-3; tentative D call: TRBD1 (6 bases). V was shortened by 6 bases and J by 4 bases, with 16 bases between the two germline ends. In germline, CDR1 is SNHLY, CDR2 FYNNEI. The CDR3 is made up of 15 amino acids. CDR3 sequence reads: CASRLIQGAGNTIYF. CDR3 nucleotide sequence: TGTGCCAGCAGACTGATACAGGGCGCGGGAAACACCATATATTTT.

The chain has TRBV5-1 and TRBJ2-7, with TRBD1 identical over 10 bases. CDR3 size: 14 residues. Trimming at V came to 4 bases and at J to 2 bases, leaving 3 bases not matched to a gene. The germline CDR1 and CDR2 sequences are SGHRS and YFSETQ. CDR3 nucleotides: TGCGCCAGCAGCGGACAGGGGGGTACCTACGAGCAGTACTTC. Translated: CASSGQGGTYEQYF.